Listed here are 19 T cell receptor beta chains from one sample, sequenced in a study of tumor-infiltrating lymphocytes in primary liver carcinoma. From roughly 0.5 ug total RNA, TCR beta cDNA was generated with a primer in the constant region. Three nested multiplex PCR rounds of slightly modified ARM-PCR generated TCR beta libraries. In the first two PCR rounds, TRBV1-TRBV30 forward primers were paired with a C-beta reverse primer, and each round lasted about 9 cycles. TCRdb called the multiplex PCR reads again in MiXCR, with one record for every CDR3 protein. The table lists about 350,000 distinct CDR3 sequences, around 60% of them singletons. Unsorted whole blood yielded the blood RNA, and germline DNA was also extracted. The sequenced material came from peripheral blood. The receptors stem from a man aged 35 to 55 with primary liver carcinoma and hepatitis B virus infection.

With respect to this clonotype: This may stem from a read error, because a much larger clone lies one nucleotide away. CDR3 residues: CAISGPNGGEQYF. In DNA form, the CDR3 reads TGTGCCATCAGCGGCCCCAATGGAGGCGAGCAGTACTTC. This chain uses TRBV10-3 with TRBJ2-7; D is possibly TRBD2 (5 bases). CDR3 length: 13 amino acids. Germline V CDR1 and CDR2: ENHRY, SYGVKD. With 6 bases removed from V and 6 bases from J, the gap between germline ends came to 15 bases.

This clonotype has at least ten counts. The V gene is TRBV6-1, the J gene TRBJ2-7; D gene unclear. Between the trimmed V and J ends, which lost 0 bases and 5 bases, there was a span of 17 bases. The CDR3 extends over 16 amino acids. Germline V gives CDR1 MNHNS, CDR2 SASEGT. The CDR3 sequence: CASSEAPASSGNEQYF. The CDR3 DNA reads TGTGCCAGCAGTGAAGCGCCGGCCTCGTCCGGCAACGAGCAGTACTTC.

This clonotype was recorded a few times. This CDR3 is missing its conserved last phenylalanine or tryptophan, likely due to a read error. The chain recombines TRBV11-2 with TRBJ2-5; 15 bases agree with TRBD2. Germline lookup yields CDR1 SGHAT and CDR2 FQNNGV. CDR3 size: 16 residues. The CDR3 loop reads CASSSGLAGGWETQYL. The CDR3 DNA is TGTGCCAGTAGCTCCGGACTAGCGGGAGGGTGGGAGACCCAGTACCTC.

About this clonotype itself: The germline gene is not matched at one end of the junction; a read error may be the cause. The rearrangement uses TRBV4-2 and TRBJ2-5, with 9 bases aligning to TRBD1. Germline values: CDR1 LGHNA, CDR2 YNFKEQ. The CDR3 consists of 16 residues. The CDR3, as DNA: TGTGCCAGCAGTCAATTATCGGGGACAGGGCCCGAGATCCAGTACTTC. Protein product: CASSQLSGTGPEIQYF.

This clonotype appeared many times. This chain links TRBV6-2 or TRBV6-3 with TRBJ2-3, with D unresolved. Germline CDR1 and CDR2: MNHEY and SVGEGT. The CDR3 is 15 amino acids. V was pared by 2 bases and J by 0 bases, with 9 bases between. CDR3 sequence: CASSYGPPSTDTQYF. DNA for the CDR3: TGTGCCAGCAGTTACGGTCCCCCCAGCACAGATACGCAGTATTTT.

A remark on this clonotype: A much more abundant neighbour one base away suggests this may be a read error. The CDR3 loop is CASSQDRGLRQYF. In DNA form, the CDR3 reads TGCGCCAGCAGCCAAGATCGCGGGCTTCGGCAGTACTTC. The chain combines TRBV4-3 with TRBJ2-7; D may be TRBD2 (5 bases). Germline loops: CDR1 LGHNA, CDR2 YSLEER. V lost 0 bases, J lost 9 bases, and 12 bases lay in between. This CDR3 region has 13 residues.

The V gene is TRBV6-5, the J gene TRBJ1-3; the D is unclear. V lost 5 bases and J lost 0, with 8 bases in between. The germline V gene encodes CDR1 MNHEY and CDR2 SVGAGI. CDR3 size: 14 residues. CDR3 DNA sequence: TGTGCCAGCAGTCCGTCCGGCTCTGGAAACACCATATATTTT. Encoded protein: CASSPSGSGNTIYF.

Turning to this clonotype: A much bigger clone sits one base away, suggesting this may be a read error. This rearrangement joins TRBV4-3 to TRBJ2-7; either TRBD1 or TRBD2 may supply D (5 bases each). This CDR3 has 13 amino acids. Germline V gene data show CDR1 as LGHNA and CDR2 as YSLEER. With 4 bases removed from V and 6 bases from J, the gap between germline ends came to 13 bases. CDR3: CASSPQRGGEQYF. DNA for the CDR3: TGCGCCAGCAGCCCTCAACGTGGGGGCGAGCAGTACTTC.

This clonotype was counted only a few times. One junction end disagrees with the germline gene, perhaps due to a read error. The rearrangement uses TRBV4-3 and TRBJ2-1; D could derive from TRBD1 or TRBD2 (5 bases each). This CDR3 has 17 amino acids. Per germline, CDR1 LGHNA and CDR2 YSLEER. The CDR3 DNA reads TGCGCCAGCGGCCAGTTTACTAGTGGGGCTAGCTACAATGAGCAGTTCTTC. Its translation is CASGQFTSGASYNEQFF.

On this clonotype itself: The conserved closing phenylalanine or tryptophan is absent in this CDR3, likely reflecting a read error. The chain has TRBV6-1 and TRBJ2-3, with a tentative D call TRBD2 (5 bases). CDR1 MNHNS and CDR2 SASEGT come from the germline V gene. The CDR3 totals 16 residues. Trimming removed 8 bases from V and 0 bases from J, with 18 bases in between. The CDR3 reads CASRGGGSRSTDTQYS. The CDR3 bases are TGTGCCAGCCGTGGAGGTGGTAGCAGAAGCACAGATACGCAGTATTCT.

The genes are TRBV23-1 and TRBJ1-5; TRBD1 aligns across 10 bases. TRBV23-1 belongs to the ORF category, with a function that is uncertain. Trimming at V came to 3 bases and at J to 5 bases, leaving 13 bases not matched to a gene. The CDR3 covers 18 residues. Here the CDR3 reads CASSHPDGGTGEDQPQHF. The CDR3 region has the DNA TGCGCCAGCAGTCATCCAGACGGAGGGACAGGGGAGGATCAGCCCCAGCATTTT.

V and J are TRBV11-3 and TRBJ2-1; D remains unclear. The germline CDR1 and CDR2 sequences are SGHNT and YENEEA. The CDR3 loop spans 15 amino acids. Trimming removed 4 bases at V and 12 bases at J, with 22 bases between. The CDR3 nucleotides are TGTGCCAGCAGCTCGGAAGGGTACGGTGCAGATGGGCAGTTCTTC. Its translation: CASSSEGYGADGQFF.

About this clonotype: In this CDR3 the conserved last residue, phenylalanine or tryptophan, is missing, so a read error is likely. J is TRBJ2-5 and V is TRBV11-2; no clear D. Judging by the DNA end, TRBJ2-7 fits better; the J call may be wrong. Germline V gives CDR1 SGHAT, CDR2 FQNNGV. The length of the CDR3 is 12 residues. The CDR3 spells CASSLQRSEQYL. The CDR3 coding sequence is TGTGCCAGCAGCTTACAGAGGTCCGAGCAGTACCTC.

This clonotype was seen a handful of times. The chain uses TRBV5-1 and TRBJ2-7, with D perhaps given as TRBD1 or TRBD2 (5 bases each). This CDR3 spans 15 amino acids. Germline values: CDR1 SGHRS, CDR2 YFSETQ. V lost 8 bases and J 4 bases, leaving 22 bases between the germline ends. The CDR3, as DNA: TGCGCCAGTTCACCTACCGGGACGGATAATTACGAGCAGTACTTC. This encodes CASSPTGTDNYEQYF.

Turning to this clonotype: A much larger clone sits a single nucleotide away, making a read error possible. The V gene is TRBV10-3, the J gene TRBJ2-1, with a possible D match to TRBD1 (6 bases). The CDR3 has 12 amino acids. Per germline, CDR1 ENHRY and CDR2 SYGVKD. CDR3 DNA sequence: TGTACCATCAGTGAAGAGGGGGATGAGCAGTTCTTC. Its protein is CTISEEGDEQFF.

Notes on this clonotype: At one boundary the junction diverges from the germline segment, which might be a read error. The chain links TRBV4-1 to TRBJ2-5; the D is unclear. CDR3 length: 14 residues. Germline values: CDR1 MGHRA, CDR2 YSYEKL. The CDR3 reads CPSSHPALSQTQYF. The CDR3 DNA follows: TGCCCCAGCAGCCATCCGGCTTTAAGCCAAACCCAGTACTTC.

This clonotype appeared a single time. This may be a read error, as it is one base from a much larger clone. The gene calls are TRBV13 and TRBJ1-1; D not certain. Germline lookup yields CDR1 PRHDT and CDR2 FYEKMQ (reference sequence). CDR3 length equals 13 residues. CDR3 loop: CANSFQGITEAFF. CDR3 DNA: TGTGCCAACAGCTTTCAAGGCATCACTGAAGCTTTCTTT.

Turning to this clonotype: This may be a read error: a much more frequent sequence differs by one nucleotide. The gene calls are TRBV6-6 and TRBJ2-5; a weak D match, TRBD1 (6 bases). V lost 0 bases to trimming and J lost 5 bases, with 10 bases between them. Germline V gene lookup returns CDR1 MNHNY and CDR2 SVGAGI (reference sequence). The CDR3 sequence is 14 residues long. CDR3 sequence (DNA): TGTGCCAGCAGTTACTCTGGGGGCCGGGAGACCCAGTACTTC. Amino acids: CASSYSGGRETQYF.

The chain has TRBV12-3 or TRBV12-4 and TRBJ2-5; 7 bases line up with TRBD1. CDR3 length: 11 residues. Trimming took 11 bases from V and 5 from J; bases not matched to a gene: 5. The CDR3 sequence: CAGTRGETQYF. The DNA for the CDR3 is TGTGCCGGCACCAGGGGGGAGACCCAGTACTTC.